This T cell receptor (beta chain) derives from a study of metastatic and nonmetastatic thyroid tumors. From the PCR reads, TCRdb re-called clones with MiXCR. Seen here are roughly 40,000 clones, 17% observed once, and the top ten hold 5% to 8%. CDR3 size: 14 residues. Unmatched junction bases numbered 2, after V lost 5 bases and J lost 0 bases. CDR1 and CDR2 from the germline V gene are SGHTA and FQGTGA. Prior to thyroid surgery, none of the patients had received any treatment. Many counts were recorded for this clone. Sequencing was performed on blood. The rearrangement uses TRBV7-3 and TRBJ1-2, with 8 bases matching TRBD1. The TCR comes from a male donor with papillary thyroid cancer or a benign thyroid nodule (not recorded which). Some clones in this sample may be carry-over from other donors' samples. The CDR3 protein is CASSPTGANYGYTF. CDR3 sequence (DNA): TGTGCCAGCAGCCCGACAGGGGCTAACTATGGCTACACCTTC.